These 17 T cell receptor beta chains came from one sample sequenced in a study of post-analysis software for immune sequencing data. Unique molecular identifiers tagged the TCR beta cDNA libraries. TCRdb independently ran MiXCR on the PCR reads; one entry per CDR3 protein. The sample consists of 550,000 to 700,000 distinct CDR3 sequences, 44% of them appearing once. Study-wide results and caveats: In patients, TRBV5-6, TRBV5-1 and TRBV20-1 belonged to 4 or 5 TRBV segments found more frequently than in controls.

Antigen specificity for these receptors is unknown. The sequenced sample consisted of blood. The origin of the receptors is a girl aged 5-17 years with multiple sclerosis.

This clonotype was seen just once. The CDR3 spells CAIVTGSYGYTF. The CDR3 nucleotides are TGTGCCATCGTGACAGGCAGCTATGGCTACACCTTC. This chain uses TRBV7-9 with TRBJ1-2, with D tentatively TRBD1 (6 bases). The CDR3 has 12 residues. V lost 10 bases, J lost 4 bases, and 13 bases lay in between. Germline V CDR1 and CDR2: SEHNR, FQNEAQ (reference sequence). Full variable domain (rest looked up from reference TRBV7-9 and TRBJ1-2): DTGVSQNPRHKITKRGQNVTFRCDPISEHNRLYWYRQTLGQGPEFLTYFQNEAQLEKSRLLSDRFSAERPKGSFSTLEIQRTEQGDSAMYLCAIVTGSYGYTFGSGTRLTVV.

A word on this clonotype: A much larger clone sits a single nucleotide away, making a read error possible. The chain links TRBV5-1 to TRBJ1-2; D is unresolved. The CDR3 sequence is 14 residues long. Per the germline V gene, CDR1 is SGHRS and CDR2 is YFSETQ. With 0 bases removed from V and 8 bases from J, the gap between germline ends came to 14 bases. The CDR3 here is CASSLEVGSHGYTF. CDR3 coding DNA: TGCGCCAGCAGCTTGGAAGTAGGGAGCCACGGCTACACCTTC. Variable domain in full (rest from reference TRBV5-1 and TRBJ1-2): KAGVTQTPRYLIKTRGQQVTLSCSPISGHRSVSWYQQTPGQGLQFLFEYFSETQRNKGNFPGRFSGRQFSNSRSEMNVSTLELGDSALYLCASSLEVGSHGYTFGSGTRLTVV.

CDR3 residues: CASSERASGRHEQYF. The DNA of the CDR3 is TGTGCCAGCAGTGAACGCGCTAGCGGGAGGCACGAGCAGTACTTC. The chain links TRBV6-1 to TRBJ2-5, with 11 bases identical to TRBD2. Near its end, the DNA agrees better with TRBJ2-7, so the J call may be wrong. This CDR3 has 15 amino acids. The germline V gene encodes CDR1 MNHNS and CDR2 SASEGT.

The chain is built from TRBV4-1 and TRBJ2-6, with 11 bases that match TRBD1. Germline values: CDR1 MGHRA, CDR2 YSYEKL. V lost 1 base and J lost 1; bases outside the gene matches: 3. The CDR3 sequence is 18 residues long. The CDR3 region is CASSQGTGGASGANVLTF. The CDR3 DNA is TGCGCCAGCAGCCAAGGGACAGGGGGCGCGTCTGGGGCCAACGTCCTGACTTTC.

This chain connects TRBV12-3 or TRBV12-4 to TRBJ2-3; D perhaps matches TRBD2 (5 bases). Trimming pared 4 bases from V and 2 bases from J, leaving 13 bases between. CDR3 length: 15 residues. The CDR3 DNA follows: TGTGCCAGCAGTTCATACCGGGATTTCACAGATACGCAGTATTTT. As protein: CASSSYRDFTDTQYF.

This clonotype was detected a few times. CDR3 in amino acids: CSAARGSSGANVLTF. CDR3 DNA sequence: TGCAGTGCGGCTAGAGGATCGTCCGGGGCCAACGTCCTGACTTTC. The chain uses TRBV20-1 and TRBJ2-6; D unclear. This CDR3 has 15 residues. Trimming left V 6 bases short and J 4 bases short, with 16 bases between. Germline CDR1 and CDR2: DFQATT and SNEGSKA (reference sequence).

This chain uses TRBV12-3 or TRBV12-4 with TRBJ2-1, with D perhaps TRBD1 or TRBD2 (5 bases each). This CDR3 spans 13 amino acids. The V end lost 10 bases, the J end lost 4 bases, and 14 bases lay between the germline ends. The CDR3, as DNA: TGTGCCACCCCGGGACGAGAATACAATGAGCAGTTCTTC. It translates to CATPGREYNEQFF.

This clonotype was observed at least ten times. The chain has TRBV4-1 and TRBJ2-1; 8 nucleotides line up with TRBD1. The germline gives CDR1 MGHRA, CDR2 YSYEKL. V lost 3 bases to trimming and J lost 7 bases; unmatched junction nucleotides: 2. The CDR3 length is 13 residues. CDR3 nucleotide sequence: TGCGCCAGCAGCCACACAGGGGGAAATGAGCAGTTCTTC. Encoded protein: CASSHTGGNEQFF.

The chain's CDR3 is CSALDRLRAPYEQYF. The CDR3 nucleotides read TGCAGTGCCCTAGATAGACTCCGGGCTCCCTACGAGCAGTACTTC. The rearrangement uses TRBV20-1 and TRBJ2-7; D is unclear. With 6 bases removed from V and 2 bases from J, the gap between germline ends came to 20 bases. This CDR3 has 15 amino acids. Per germline, CDR1 DFQATT and CDR2 SNEGSKA (reference sequence).

This clonotype showed up just a few times. The rearrangement joins TRBV12-3 or TRBV12-4 to TRBJ2-7; either TRBD1 or TRBD2 may fit D (5 bases each). The CDR3 runs to 12 residues. V lost 8 bases, J lost 2 bases, and 10 bases lay in between. CDR3 amino acids: CASQRGAYEQYF. Written as DNA, the CDR3 is TGTGCCAGCCAACGAGGGGCCTACGAGCAGTACTTC.

V gene TRBV5-5 combines with J gene TRBJ2-1, with 12 bases aligning to TRBD2. CDR1 SGHKS and CDR2 YYEKEE come from the germline V gene (reference sequence). V lost 4 bases, J lost 8 bases, and 7 bases stayed unmatched. This CDR3 is 15 amino acids long. DNA for the CDR3: TGTGCCAGCAGCCCGAGACTAGCGGGAGAGGATGAGCAGTTCTTC. It yields the protein CASSPRLAGEDEQFF.

This clonotype was observed once. A junction end diverges from the germline sequence, so it may reflect a read error. The V and J genes are TRBV5-1 and TRBJ2-7; TRBD1 aligns across 11 bases. The CDR3 is 15 residues long. Germline CDR1 is SGHRS and CDR2 is YFSETQ. CDR3 sequence: CASSLATGQGVEQYF. The DNA of the CDR3 is TGCGCTAGCAGCTTGGCCACGGGACAGGGGGTCGAGCAGTACTTC.

The J gene is TRBJ2-5, the V gene TRBV28, with D perhaps assigned TRBD1 or TRBD2 (6 bases each). CDR3 length: 15 amino acids. Deletions cut 4 bases from V and 11 bases from J, with 23 bases between. Germline V CDR1 and CDR2: MDHEN, SYDVKM. The CDR3 nucleotides read TGTGCCAGCAGTTCCTGGATGGGGAGGTCCCAGGGGCAGTACTTC. It yields the protein CASSSWMGRSQGQYF.

As to this clonotype: One end of the junction varies from germline; a read error may be responsible. V gene TRBV12-3 or TRBV12-4 combines with J gene TRBJ2-1, with D possibly being TRBD1 (6 bases). CDR3 length: 15 amino acids. The CDR3 is CASSLTGQTYNGQFF. CDR3 coding DNA: TGTGCCAGCAGTTTAACCGGACAGACCTACAATGGGCAGTTCTTC.

The chain joins TRBV7-2 to TRBJ2-3, with TRBD2 identical over 8 bases. The length of the CDR3 is 13 residues. Germline CDR1 and CDR2: SGHTA and FQGNSA. V gave up 8 bases and J gave up 5 bases; unmatched junction bases: 6. The CDR3 nucleotides are TGTGCCAGCGCTCGCGGGGGGCTAGATACGCAGTATTTT. Residues: CASARGGLDTQYF.

This clonotype was picked up one time. The CDR3 region has the DNA TGCGCCAGCAGCCCTCCCGGGATAAAGGGGACAGATACGCAGTATTTT. Protein product: CASSPPGIKGTDTQYF. The chain has TRBV5-1 and TRBJ2-3, with D perhaps given as TRBD1 or TRBD2 (5 bases each). V was clipped by 4 bases and J by 3 bases, with 18 bases between them. CDR3 length: 16 residues. CDR1 is SGHRS, CDR2 YFSETQ, per germline.

This clonotype was seen a few times. Here the CDR3 reads CASSARGAPYEQYF. CDR3 in DNA: TGCGCCAGCAGCGCCCGCGGGGCACCCTACGAGCAGTACTTC. The chain links TRBV5-1 to TRBJ2-7, with D possibly matching TRBD2 (6 bases). Germline CDR1 SGHRS, CDR2 YFSETQ. The CDR3 is 14 residues long. V lost 4 bases and J lost 2, with 13 bases in between.